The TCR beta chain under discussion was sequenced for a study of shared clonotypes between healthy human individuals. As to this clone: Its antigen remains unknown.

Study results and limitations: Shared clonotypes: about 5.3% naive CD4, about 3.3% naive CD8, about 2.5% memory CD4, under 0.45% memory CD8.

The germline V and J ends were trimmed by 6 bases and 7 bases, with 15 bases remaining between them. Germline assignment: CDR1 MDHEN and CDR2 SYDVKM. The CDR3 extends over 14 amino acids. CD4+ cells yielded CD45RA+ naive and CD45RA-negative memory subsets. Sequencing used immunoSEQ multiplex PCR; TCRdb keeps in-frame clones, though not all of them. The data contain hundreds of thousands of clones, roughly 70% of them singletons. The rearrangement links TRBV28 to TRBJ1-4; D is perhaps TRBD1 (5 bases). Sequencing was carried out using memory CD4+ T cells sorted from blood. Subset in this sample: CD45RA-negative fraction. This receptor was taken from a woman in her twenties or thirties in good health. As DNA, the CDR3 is TGTGCCAGCAGCCCCCCCCGGACATTTGAAAAACTGTTTTTT. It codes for CASSPPRTFEKLFF.